This T cell receptor (beta chain) was identified in a study of shared clonotypes between healthy human individuals. Profiling relied on immunoSEQ multiplex PCR, and the TCRdb table lists in-frame clones only, not all of them. The sample yields hundreds of thousands of clones, about 98% seen once. Trimming cost V 3 bases and J 3 bases, with 12 bases left between them. The CDR3 contains 14 residues. Germline loops: CDR1 SEHNR, CDR2 FQNEAQ (reference sequence). The naive CD8 population came from CD45RO-negative cells selected for CCR7, without terminally differentiated effector memory CD45RA+ cells. Study-wide points: Clonotype sharing among the donors was expected to vary with sequencing depth.

As to this clone: Its antigen remains unknown.

The chain carries TRBV7-9 and TRBJ2-7, with a weak D call TRBD1 (6 bases). The source material was naive CD8+ T cells sorted from blood. This clonotype was obtained from a young man in good health. CDR3 bases: TGTGCCAGCAGCTTGGGGGCGCAGTACTACGAGCAGTACTTC. It specifies CASSLGAQYYEQYF. Combining the CDR3 with reference TRBV7-9 and TRBJ2-7 gives the whole variable domain DTGVSQNPRHKITKRGQNVTFRCDPISEHNRLYWYRQTLGQGPEFLTYFQNEAQLEKSRLLSDRFSAERPKGSFSTLEIQRTEQGDSAMYLCASSLGAQYYEQYFGPGTRLTVT.